This TCR beta chain was sequenced for a study of blood T cell repertoires in COVID-19. Study summary: There were acute and convalescent COVID-19 samples, and they came from the United States, Italy and Spain. The cDNA or gDNA used as material had been derived from T cells, B-cell-depleted T cells, or PBMCs.

The table came from immunoSEQ multiplex PCR; TCRdb's copy has only in-frame clones and leaves some out. Among about 39,000 clones listed, 80% to 90% were seen once. The specimen was peripheral blood. This receptor was obtained from a human donor in a cohort sampled during active or convalescent COVID-19. The donor label of this sample is uncertain.

Written as DNA, the CDR3 is TGTGCCAGCAGCAAAGCTCTGCGGGGTCTGAGCACAGATACGCAGTATTTT. Translating gives CASSKALRGLSTDTQYF. The chain employs TRBV21-1 and TRBJ2-3; the table's TRBD2 call for D was not verified on the DNA. TRBV21-1 is a recognized pseudogene. The CDR3 covers 17 residues.